The next 13 T cell receptor beta chains were all read from a single sample in a study of a mutant IDH1 vaccine in newly diagnosed glioma. TCRdb's table, derived via immunoSEQ multiplex PCR, lists solely in-frame clones and lacks some. The repertoire holds tens of thousands of clones, around four fifths seen once, with around 7.4% in the top ten. The time point is: baseline, week 1 (first vaccination visit). The treatment: pre-vaccination baseline after standard-of-care therapy. This specimen was PBMCs, taken from a glioma patient treated with radiotherapy, temozolomide or both. Receptors originate from a woman aged 45-60 years with glioma.

The V and J genes are TRBV7-2 and TRBJ2-5; D is possibly TRBD1 or TRBD2 (7 bases each). The end of the DNA fits TRBJ2-7 better, so the J call may be wrong. CDR1 is SGHTA, CDR2 FQGNSA, per germline. The CDR3 length is 13 residues. The CDR3 reads CASSPGGGYEQYF. In DNA, the CDR3 is TGTGCCAGCAGCCCAGGGGGGGGTTACGAGCAGTACTTC.

V gene TRBV9 combines with J gene TRBJ2-1; 10 bases map to TRBD2. Germline lookup yields CDR1 SGDLS and CDR2 YYNGEE. The CDR3 spans 16 residues. V was pared by 4 bases and J by 9 bases, with 13 bases of the junction left unmatched. The CDR3, as DNA: TGTGCCAGCAGCAAGCGGGGGGGCAGTAGCGGTCGTGAGCAGTTCTTC. It yields the protein CASSKRGGSSGREQFF.

DNA of the CDR3: TGTGCCAGCAGCGTCACGGGACTAGCGGCGTACGAGCAGTACTTC. Its protein product is CASSVTGLAAYEQYF. This chain connects TRBV9 to TRBJ2-7; 11 bases are a match to TRBD2. Germline V gene sequence: CDR1 SGDLS, CDR2 YYNGEE. V gave up 2 bases and J gave up 4 bases; unmatched junction bases: 5. This CDR3 has 15 residues. Based on the CDR3 plus reference TRBV9 and TRBJ2-7, the full variable domain is DSGVTQTPKHLITATGQRVTLRCSPRSGDLSVYWYQQSLDQGLQFLIQYYNGEERAKGNILERFSAQQFPDLHSELNLSSLELGDSALYFCASSVTGLAAYEQYFGPGTRLTVT.

The chain is built from TRBV9 and TRBJ2-7; no reliable D call. The CDR3 contains 14 residues. The ends were cut back, 0 bases at V and 5 bases at J, with 12 bases in the middle. CDR1 SGDLS and CDR2 YYNGEE come from the germline V gene. The CDR3 DNA follows: TGTGCCAGCAGCGTAGACCACTTATCTAACGAGCAGTACTTC. Translated: CASSVDHLSNEQYF.

The chain is built from TRBV30 and TRBJ2-3; D remains unclear. Looked up from germline, CDR1 is GTSNPN and CDR2 is SVGIG (reference sequence). V was shortened by 3 bases and J by 3 bases, with 13 bases between the two germline ends. CDR3 length equals 14 residues. The CDR3, as DNA: TGTGCCTGGAGCGCGGCAGCAATTACAGATACGCAGTATTTT. It translates to CAWSAAAITDTQYF.

V usage is TRBV4-1 and J usage is TRBJ1-4, with D uncertain. Per the germline V gene, CDR1 is MGHRA and CDR2 is YSYEKL. Trimming took off 0 bases at V and 6 bases at J, with 11 bases between the two ends. The CDR3 totals 15 residues. CDR3 nucleotide sequence: TGCGCCAGCAGCCAAGATGCCCAGGCGGATGAAAAACTGTTTTTT. Protein product: CASSQDAQADEKLFF.

The chain links TRBV30 to TRBJ1-6; the D gene is possibly TRBD1 (5 bases). Germline CDR1 and CDR2: GTSNPN and SVGIG (reference sequence). This CDR3 comprises 14 residues. The ends were cut back, 3 bases at V and 9 bases at J, with 15 bases in the middle. CDR3: CAWSHRRGTSPLHF. The CDR3 bases are TGTGCCTGGAGCCACAGAAGGGGTACTTCACCCCTCCACTTT.

The chain couples TRBV29-1 to TRBJ1-4, with a possible D match to TRBD1 (6 bases). In germline, CDR1 is SQVTM, CDR2 ANQGSEA. This CDR3 is built from 13 residues. Trimming stripped 7 bases from V and 5 bases from J, with 14 bases between. The CDR3 spells CSGKQGSNEKLFF. The CDR3 DNA sequence: TGCAGCGGAAAACAGGGATCAAATGAAAAACTGTTTTTT.

This chain joins TRBV5-4 and TRBJ2-7; the match to TRBD1 covers 8 bases. CDR1 is SGHNT, CDR2 YYREEE, per germline (reference sequence). The trim removed 7 bases at V and 3 bases at J, leaving 6 bases unmatched. There are 13 residues in the CDR3. The CDR3 reads CASQDRGVYEQYF. The CDR3 nucleotides read TGTGCCAGCCAAGACAGGGGAGTCTACGAGCAGTACTTC. Full variable domain (rest looked up from reference TRBV5-4 and TRBJ2-7): ETGVTQSPTHLIKTRGQQVTLRCSSQSGHNTVSWYQQALGQGPQFIFQYYREEENGRGNFPPRFSGLQFPNYSSELNVNALELDDSALYLCASQDRGVYEQYFGPGTRLTVT.

This chain links TRBV6-5 with TRBJ1-1, with D perhaps TRBD1 (5 bases). V lost 0 bases, J lost 3 bases, and 8 bases lay in between. This CDR3 is built from 14 residues. CDR1 MNHEY and CDR2 SVGAGI come from the germline V gene. CDR3 region: CASSYSLGDTEAFF. The DNA of the CDR3 is TGTGCCAGCAGTTACTCACTGGGGGACACTGAAGCTTTCTTT.

This rearrangement joins TRBV6-1 to TRBJ2-7; possible D gene TRBD2, 5 bases. The V end was cut by 1 base, the J end by 3 bases, with 7 bases between. From germline, CDR1 is MNHNS and CDR2 SASEGT. This CDR3 is 13 amino acids long. CDR3 coding DNA: TGTGCCAGCAGTGAAGTCGGAGGCTACGAGCAGTACTTC. Residues: CASSEVGGYEQYF.

This chain joins TRBV6-1 and TRBJ2-2; D possibly matches TRBD1 or TRBD2 (5 bases each). Per the germline V gene, CDR1 is MNHNS and CDR2 is SASEGT. This CDR3 contains 15 residues. V was pared by 4 bases and J by 2 bases, with 11 bases between. As DNA, the CDR3 is TGTGCCAGCAGTGTACCGGGACGAAACACCGGGGAGCTGTTTTTT. The encoded protein is CASSVPGRNTGELFF.

The V gene is TRBV30, the J gene TRBJ2-5; D possibly corresponds to TRBD2 (5 bases). Matching the DNA end better, TRBJ2-7 makes the J call doubtful. CDR3 size: 13 residues. Germline assignment: CDR1 GTSNPN and CDR2 SVGIG (reference sequence). CDR3 region: CACQDWGAVEQYF. The CDR3 nucleotides read TGTGCCTGCCAAGACTGGGGAGCGGTCGAGCAGTACTTC.